Shown below are 4 T cell receptor beta chains from a single sample sequenced in a study of kidney transplant recipient with SARS-CoV-2 infection. TCRdb passed the reads through MiXCR, listing each CDR3 protein once. The sample lists under 300,000 distinct CDR3 sequences, about 30% occurring once. The material sequenced was a blood sample, taken at baseline and between days 110 and 120 from a kidney transplant recipient. These receptor sequences come from a male patient aged 25 to 39 who had COVID-19 and was a kidney transplant recipient. These T cells may partly come from the graft donor.

At least ten counts were recorded for this clonotype. The CDR3 DNA reads as TGTGCCAGTAGTAGTATAGGGACAAATCGAAAGACCTATGGCTACACCTTC. It encodes CASSSIGTNRKTYGYTF. The rearrangement joins TRBV19 to TRBJ1-2; maybe TRBD1 (6 bases). The CDR3 consists of 17 residues. Germline V gene sequence: CDR1 LNHDA, CDR2 SQIVND (reference sequence). The V gene lost 4 bases and the J gene lost 4 bases, with 22 bases spanning the gap. Looking up the rest from reference TRBV19 and TRBJ1-2 gives the full variable domain: DGGITQSPKYLFRKEGQNVTLSCEQNLNHDAMYWYRQDPGQGLRLIYYSQIVNDFQKGDIAEGYSVSREKKESFPLTVTSAQKNPTAFYLCASSSIGTNRKTYGYTFGSGTRLTVV.

This clonotype was seen more than once but under ten times. This may be a read error, as it is one base from a much larger clone. This chain links TRBV24-1 with TRBJ2-1; D might be TRBD1 (6 bases). The CDR3 has 16 amino acids. Germline V gene sequence: CDR1 KGHDR, CDR2 SFDVKD. In DNA form, the CDR3 reads TGTGCCATCCTCAAGGCAGGGGACATATCCTACGATGAGCAGTTCTTC. Encoded protein: CAILKAGDISYDEQFF.

This clonotype was detected ten times or more. The rearrangement joins TRBV19 to TRBJ1-2; 9 bases match TRBD1. J gave up 4 bases and V 7 bases, and 7 bases lay outside the gene matches. This CDR3 is built from 14 residues. Per germline, CDR1 LNHDA and CDR2 SQIVND (reference sequence). CDR3 sequence: CASKRDRAAYGYTF. DNA for the CDR3: TGTGCCAGTAAAAGGGACAGGGCAGCCTATGGCTACACCTTC.

This clonotype was observed many times. This chain uses TRBV7-9 with TRBJ2-4; maybe TRBD2 (5 bases). CDR3 length: 12 residues. The V end was cut by 4 bases, the J end by 15 bases, with 16 bases between. CDR1 and CDR2 (germline): SEHNR, FQNEAQ (reference sequence). The CDR3 reads CASSSGAGGPYF. The CDR3 DNA reads TGTGCCAGCAGCTCGGGCGCGGGCGGGCCGTACTTC.